This entry concerns a single TCR beta chain. What it recognizes is unknown. This specimen belongs to a study of T cell responses to AZD1222 COVID-19 vaccine. Study-level results: Reports say nearly half of spike-specific TCRs go after unmutated variant regions. With dominance at 160-218 and 743-854, vaccine-associated CD4 TCRs spanned spike.

Some clones are missing from TCRdb's copy, which holds only in-frame ones; the method was immunoSEQ multiplex PCR. The sample consists of approximately 61,000 clones, around 82% of them appearing once. Second doses were pooled across both intervals (about 4 or about 12 weeks). This CDR3 has 20 residues. The TCR comes from an adult who received the AZD1222 COVID-19 vaccine. The chain employs TRBV21-1 and TRBJ2-5. TRBV21-1 is shown as a pseudogene. Sequenced material: peripheral blood, taken 28 days after the second AZD1222 dose. The CDR3 region has the DNA TGTGCCAGCATTTTTTTCAGTCGACGGTGCTGTGAACCTATTGTGGAGACCCAGTACTTC. Translated: CASIFFSRRCCEPIVETQYF.